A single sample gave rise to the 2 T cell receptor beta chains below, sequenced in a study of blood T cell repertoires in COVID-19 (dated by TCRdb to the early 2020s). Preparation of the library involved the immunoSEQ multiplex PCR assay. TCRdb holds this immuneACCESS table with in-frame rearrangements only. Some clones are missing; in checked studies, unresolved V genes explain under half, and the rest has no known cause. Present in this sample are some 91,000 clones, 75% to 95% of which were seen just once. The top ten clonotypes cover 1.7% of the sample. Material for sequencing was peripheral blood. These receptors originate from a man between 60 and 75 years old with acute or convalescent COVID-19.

The CDR3 coding sequence is TGCGCCAGCAGCCAACTCGGGACAGGGGGCACTGAAGCTTTCTTT. Amino acid sequence: CASSQLGTGGTEAFF. This rearrangement joins TRBV4-1 to TRBJ1-1, with TRBD1 matching over 11 bases. J gave up 4 bases and V 2 bases, and 3 bases lay outside the gene matches. This CDR3 is built from 15 residues. Germline V gene lookup returns CDR1 MGHRA and CDR2 YSYEKL.

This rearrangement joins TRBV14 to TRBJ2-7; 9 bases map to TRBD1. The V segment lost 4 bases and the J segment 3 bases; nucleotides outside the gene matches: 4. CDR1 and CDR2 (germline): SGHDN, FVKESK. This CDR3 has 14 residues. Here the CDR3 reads CASSPGTGSYEQYF. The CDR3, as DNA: TGTGCCAGCAGCCCGGGGACAGGGAGCTACGAGCAGTACTTC.